A single sample gave rise to the 10 T cell receptor beta chains below, sequenced in a study of neurological immune-mediated disorders. Each CDR3 protein gets one entry after TCRdb re-called the 5' RACE reads with MiXCR. The data hold about 24,000 distinct CDR3 sequences, with over 10% observed a single time. Input material: PBMCs. The receptors shown here come from a woman aged 40 to 50 with HTLV-1-associated myelopathy (HAM/TSP).

This clonotype was counted at least ten times. The chain links TRBV5-1 to TRBJ2-7; 7 bases are a match to TRBD2. The CDR3 spans 14 residues. Germline CDR1 reads SGHRS; CDR2 reads YFSETQ. V was pared by 0 bases and J by 3 bases, with 3 bases of the junction left unmatched. The CDR3 nucleotides read TGCGCCAGCAGCTTGGCCGGGGGGTACTACGAGCAGTACTTC. It is translated as CASSLAGGYYEQYF. Based on the CDR3 plus reference TRBV5-1 and TRBJ2-7, the full variable domain is KAGVTQTPRYLIKTRGQQVTLSCSPISGHRSVSWYQQTPGQGLQFLFEYFSETQRNKGNFPGRFSGRQFSNSRSEMNVSTLELGDSALYLCASSLAGGYYEQYFGPGTRLTVT.

This clonotype was found many times. The V gene is TRBV6-5, the J gene TRBJ2-7; 14 bases match TRBD2. V was pared by 5 bases and J by 0 bases, with 0 bases of the junction left unmatched. Germline lookup yields CDR1 MNHEY and CDR2 SVGAGI. The CDR3 totals 15 residues. The chain's CDR3 is CASSGLAGGSYEQYF. As DNA, the CDR3 is TGTGCCAGCAGTGGACTAGCGGGGGGCTCCTACGAGCAGTACTTC.

This clonotype appeared many times. V usage is TRBV11-2 and J usage is TRBJ2-2; no clear D. Germline V gene sequence: CDR1 SGHAT, CDR2 FQNNGV. The germline V and J ends were trimmed by 0 bases and 5 bases, with 10 bases remaining between them. There are 15 residues in the CDR3. CDR3 coding DNA: TGTGCCAGCAGCTTAGATCCGGGCGGTACCGGGGAGCTGTTTTTT. Its translation is CASSLDPGGTGELFF.

This clonotype has a count of ten or more. V and J are TRBV7-2 and TRBJ2-3, with TRBD2 identical over 16 bases. This CDR3 is built from 17 residues. Trimming cost V 4 bases and J 5 bases; bases outside gene matches: 6. Per the germline V gene, CDR1 is SGHTA and CDR2 is FQGNSA. CDR3 in DNA: TGTGCCAGCAGCTCCGGGACTAGCGGGGGGGCGATAGATACGCAGTATTTT. Encoded protein: CASSSGTSGGAIDTQYF.

At least ten counts were recorded for this clonotype. The chain links TRBV6-5 to TRBJ2-3; perhaps D is TRBD1 or TRBD2 (6 bases each). The CDR3 has 15 amino acids. Trimming left V 6 bases short and J 7 bases short, with 20 bases between. From germline, CDR1 is MNHEY and CDR2 SVGAGI. The CDR3 DNA reads as TGTGCCAGCAGGACGACGGGGGCGTCACTAAATACGCAGTATTTT. It yields the protein CASRTTGASLNTQYF.

There are many counts of this clonotype. The rearrangement uses TRBV28 and TRBJ2-7, with D perhaps TRBD2 (6 bases). CDR1 and CDR2 from the germline V gene are MDHEN and SYDVKM. The V end lost 2 bases, the J end lost 0 bases, and 11 bases lay between the germline ends. CDR3 length: 15 amino acids. The CDR3 nucleotides are TGTGCCAGCAGTTTAAGGCAGGGAGGCTCCTACGAGCAGTACTTC. It is translated as CASSLRQGGSYEQYF. Drawing the rest from reference TRBV28 and TRBJ2-7, the complete variable domain is DVKVTQSSRYLVKRTGEKVFLECVQDMDHENMFWYRQDPGLGLRLIYFSYDVKMKEKGDIPEGYSVSREKKERFSLILESASTNQTSMYLCASSLRQGGSYEQYFGPGTRLTVT.

This clonotype was picked up many times. Relative to the germline gene, one junction end is altered; a read error may explain this. V usage is TRBV7-2 and J usage is TRBJ2-5; the match to TRBD2 covers 9 bases. Germline V gene lookup returns CDR1 SGHTA and CDR2 FQGNSA. This CDR3 comprises 16 residues. The CDR3 region is CASSLSSAGGGETQYF. The CDR3 DNA reads as TGTGCCAGCAGCTTATCTTCAGCGGGGGGCGGGGAGACCCAGTATTTC.

Many counts were recorded for this clonotype. The chain joins TRBV5-6 to TRBJ1-2; D unresolved. Germline CDR1 SGHDT, CDR2 YYEEEE. The V end was cut by 1 base, the J end by 2 bases, with 15 bases between. The CDR3 is 16 residues long. The CDR3 protein is CASSLYRDGLNYGYTF. DNA for the CDR3: TGTGCCAGCAGCTTGTACCGCGACGGATTAAACTATGGCTACACCTTC.

This clonotype came up many times. The V and J genes are TRBV5-1 and TRBJ2-5, with D perhaps TRBD1 (5 bases). Germline V gene data show CDR1 as SGHRS and CDR2 as YFSETQ. The CDR3 runs 16 residues. V gave up 0 bases and J gave up 0 bases, with 12 bases separating them. The CDR3 coding sequence is TGCGCCAGCAGCTTGGAGCCAGGGTCGTACCAAGAGACCCAGTACTTC. It encodes CASSLEPGSYQETQYF.

By share, this clonotype counts as medium-sized. V usage is TRBV20-1 and J usage is TRBJ2-7; maybe TRBD1 (5 bases). The CDR3 contains 13 residues. Germline loops: CDR1 DFQATT, CDR2 SNEGSKA (reference sequence). V dropped 5 bases and J dropped 5 bases, with 16 bases sitting between them. CDR3 residues: CSAHQDTRHEQYF. CDR3 in DNA: TGCAGTGCTCACCAGGACACACGCCACGAGCAGTACTTC.